These 4 T cell receptor beta chains originate from one sample sequenced in a study of cytomegalovirus exposure and HLA in healthy donors (dated by TCRdb to 2015 to 2018). Library construction relied on the immunoSEQ multiplex PCR assay. Entries here come from immuneACCESS through TCRdb and include only in-frame sequences with V and J called. Some clones fail to appear in such tables; in the studies checked, an unresolved V gene covers under half of the shortfall, and the cause of the remainder is unknown. The sample has about 150,000 clones on record, roughly 89% of them singletons. 9% to 9.5% of the sample lies in the top ten. Sequencing was done on a sample of PBMCs. Source of these receptors: a woman aged 18-35 years in good health and CMV-seropositive.

This clone showed up just a few times. This chain joins TRBV23-1 and TRBJ2-7, with D possibly matching TRBD1 (6 bases). TRBV23-1 has ORF status, its function being uncertain. The CDR3 loop spans 15 amino acids. V lost 0 bases and J lost 2, with 11 bases in between. The CDR3 sequence is CASSQSHRAAYEQYF. The CDR3, as DNA: TGCGCCAGCAGTCAATCCCACAGGGCGGCCTACGAGCAGTACTTC.

The V call is TRBV6-1, the J call TRBJ2-2; D is ambiguous. Germline CDR1 reads MNHNS; CDR2 reads SASEGT. The CDR3 is made up of 17 amino acids. V was pared by 4 bases and J by 0 bases, with 15 bases between. The CDR3 protein is CASSANLYSSNTGELFF. The CDR3 DNA is TGTGCCAGCAGTGCAAACCTCTACAGCTCGAACACCGGGGAGCTGTTTTTT.

This sequence joins TRBV6-5 and TRBJ2-1; D might be TRBD2 (6 bases). The CDR3 is made up of 15 amino acids. The germline V gene encodes CDR1 MNHEY and CDR2 SVGAGI. Trimming removed 2 bases at V and 6 bases at J, with 14 bases between. As DNA, the CDR3 is TGTGCCAGCAGTTACCCCGGGGGAGTATCCAATGAGCAGTTCTTC. Translating gives CASSYPGGVSNEQFF.

The V and J genes are TRBV27 and TRBJ2-7, with 13 bases fitting TRBD2. Germline loops: CDR1 MNHEY, CDR2 SMNVEV (reference sequence). V trimming: 5 bases; J trimming: 4 bases; junction bases outside the gene matches: 2. This CDR3 is 14 amino acids long. The CDR3 loop reads CASSRLAGGYEQYF. The CDR3 DNA sequence: TGTGCCAGCAGTCGACTAGCGGGGGGTTACGAGCAGTACTTC.